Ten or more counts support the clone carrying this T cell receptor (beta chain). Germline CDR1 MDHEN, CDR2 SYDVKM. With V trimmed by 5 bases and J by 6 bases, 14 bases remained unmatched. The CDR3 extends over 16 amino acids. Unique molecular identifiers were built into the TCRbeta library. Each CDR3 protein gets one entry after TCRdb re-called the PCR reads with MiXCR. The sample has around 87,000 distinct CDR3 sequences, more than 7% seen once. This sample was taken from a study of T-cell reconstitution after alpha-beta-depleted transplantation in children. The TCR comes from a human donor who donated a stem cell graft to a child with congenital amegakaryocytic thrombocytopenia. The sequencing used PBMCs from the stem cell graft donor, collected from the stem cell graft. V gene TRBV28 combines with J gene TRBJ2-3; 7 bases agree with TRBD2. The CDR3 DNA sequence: TGTGCCAGCAGTAGTGTCGCGGGAGCGGGGTGGGATACGCAGTATTTT. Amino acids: CASSSVAGAGWDTQYF.